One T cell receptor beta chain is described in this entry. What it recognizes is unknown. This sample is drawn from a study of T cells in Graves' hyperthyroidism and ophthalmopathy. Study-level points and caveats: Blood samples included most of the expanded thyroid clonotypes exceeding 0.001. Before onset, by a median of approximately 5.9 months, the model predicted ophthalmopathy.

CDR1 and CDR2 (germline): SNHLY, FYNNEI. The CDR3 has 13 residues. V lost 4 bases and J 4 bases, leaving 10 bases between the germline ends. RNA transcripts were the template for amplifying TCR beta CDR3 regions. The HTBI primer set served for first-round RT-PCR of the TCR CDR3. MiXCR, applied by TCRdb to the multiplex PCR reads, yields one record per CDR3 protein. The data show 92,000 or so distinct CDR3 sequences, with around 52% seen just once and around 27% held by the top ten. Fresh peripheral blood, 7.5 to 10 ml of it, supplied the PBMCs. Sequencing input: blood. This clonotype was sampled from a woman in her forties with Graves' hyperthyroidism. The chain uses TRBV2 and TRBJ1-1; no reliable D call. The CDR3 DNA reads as TGTGCCAGCAGTGGTGGCTGGCCCACTGAAGCTTTCTTT. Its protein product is CASSGGWPTEAFF.